The 27 T cell receptor beta chains below were found in one sample sequenced in a study of response to subunit inactivated influenza vaccine. TCRdb ran MiXCR on the RT-PCR reads and lists one entry per CDR3 protein. The sample yields about 190,000 distinct CDR3 sequences, approximately 15% seen once. The sequenced sample was CD8+ T cells sorted from PBMCs, obtained approximately 5 days after vaccination. All receptors derive from a middle-aged man who received an inactivated influenza vaccine.

V is TRBV10-3 and J is TRBJ2-5, with a possible D match to TRBD1 (6 bases). The V gene's germline CDR1 is ENHRY and CDR2 SYGVKD. The CDR3 length is 17 residues. V gave up 0 bases and J gave up 5 bases, with 19 bases separating them. DNA of the CDR3: TGTGCCATCAGTGAGTCGGAGTCGGGACACCCGGTTGAGACCCAGTACTTC. Amino acid sequence: CAISESESGHPVETQYF.

This CDR3 is CSVGLAGVGWDEQYF. For the CDR3, the DNA is TGCAGCGTCGGACTAGCGGGAGTTGGTTGGGACGAGCAGTACTTC. This chain uses TRBV29-1 with TRBJ2-7; 13 bases agree with TRBD2. Germline assignment: CDR1 SQVTM and CDR2 ANQGSEA. Trimming removed 6 bases from V and 5 bases from J; junction bases left unmatched: 10. The CDR3 spans 15 residues.

This clonotype was seen a few times. The rearrangement uses TRBV15 and TRBJ1-1, with 7 bases fitting TRBD1. The junction had 6 bases not matched to a gene; V was cut back by 7 bases and J by 1 base. The CDR3 sequence is 14 residues long. CDR1 is LNHNV, CDR2 YYDKDF, per germline (reference sequence). The CDR3, as DNA: TGTGCCACCACCGAGTCAGGGGGGAACACTGAAGCTTTCTTT. Its translation: CATTESGGNTEAFF.

This clonotype appeared a few times. The chain couples TRBV7-8 to TRBJ1-5; D gene uncertain. Trimming shortened V by 1 base and J by 1 base, and 8 bases separated the two germline ends. Per the germline V gene, CDR1 is SGHVS and CDR2 is FQNEAQ. The CDR3 has 15 residues. The CDR3 sequence is CASSLGSGSNQPQHF. CDR3 sequence (DNA): TGTGCCAGCAGCTTAGGCTCCGGAAGCAATCAGCCCCAGCATTTT.

The table lists this clonotype with many counts. The chain has TRBV14 and TRBJ2-1; D not certain. Germline V gives CDR1 SGHDN, CDR2 FVKESK. The germline V and J ends were trimmed by 0 bases and 7 bases, with 7 bases remaining between them. The CDR3 is 13 residues long. CDR3 in amino acids: CASSQELENEQFF. For the CDR3, the DNA is TGTGCCAGCAGCCAAGAACTCGAGAATGAGCAGTTCTTC.

This clonotype was recorded many times. V usage is TRBV30 and J usage is TRBJ2-3; unclear D gene. Trimming left V 0 bases short and J 2 bases short, with 9 bases between. The germline CDR1 and CDR2 sequences are GTSNPN and SVGIG (reference sequence). The CDR3 is 14 residues long. CDR3 nucleotide sequence: TGTGCCTGGAGTGTATATGGCAACACAGATACGCAGTATTTT. Amino acid sequence: CAWSVYGNTDTQYF. The variable domain in full, with the rest retrieved from reference TRBV30 and TRBJ2-3, is SQTIHQWPATLVQPVGSPLSLECTVEGTSNPNLYWYRQAAGRGLQLLFYSVGIGQISSEVPQNLSASRPQDRQFILSSKKLLLSDSGFYLCAWSVYGNTDTQYFGPGTRLTVL.

This sequence joins TRBV4-1 and TRBJ1-6; D is ambiguous. The germline CDR1 and CDR2 sequences are MGHRA and YSYEKL. The CDR3 spans 16 residues. V lost 0 bases to trimming and J lost 0 bases, with 6 bases between them. CDR3 sequence: CASSQDPSSYNSPLHF. As DNA, the CDR3 is TGCGCCAGCAGCCAAGACCCGAGCTCCTATAATTCACCCCTCCACTTT.

The J gene is TRBJ1-5, the V gene TRBV2; D call uncertain. The V gene lost 5 bases and the J gene lost 0 bases, with 8 bases spanning the gap. CDR1 and CDR2 (germline): SNHLY, FYNNEI. This CDR3 region has 14 residues. DNA for the CDR3: TGTGCCAGCAGTCTCGACGTTAGCAATCAGCCCCAGCATTTT. As protein: CASSLDVSNQPQHF.

The gene calls are TRBV9 and TRBJ2-2; TRBD2 aligns across 14 bases. Germline V lookup: CDR1 SGDLS, CDR2 YYNGEE. J gave up 3 bases and V 0 bases, and 4 bases lay outside the gene matches. This CDR3 spans 18 amino acids. The CDR3 here is CASSVATSGRADTGELFF. CDR3 bases: TGTGCCAGCAGCGTAGCGACTAGCGGGAGGGCCGACACCGGGGAGCTGTTTTTT.

This rearrangement joins TRBV3-1 to TRBJ1-2; 8 nucleotides match TRBD1. CDR1 is LGHDT and CDR2 is YNNKEL in the germline V gene (reference sequence). The CDR3 consists of 18 residues. The CDR3 DNA reads as TGTACCCTCTGTCAGACGTTTACCGGGACAGGAAACCCCTATGGCTACACCTTC. Translated: CTLCQTFTGTGNPYGYTF.

This chain links TRBV4-3 with TRBJ2-1, with 10 bases aligning to TRBD2. The V gene's germline CDR1 is LGHNA and CDR2 YSLEER. The CDR3 totals 15 residues. V lost 4 bases, J lost 5 bases, and 5 bases stayed unmatched. CDR3 DNA: TGCGCCAGCAGCCCGACTAGCGGGTTCGACAATGAGCAGTTCTTC. Translating gives CASSPTSGFDNEQFF.

This clonotype was seen repeatedly, ten times or more. The gene calls are TRBV11-2 and TRBJ2-1, with 8 bases that match TRBD2. V trimming: 2 bases; J trimming: 4 bases; junction bases outside the gene matches: 4. CDR3 size: 15 residues. Germline CDR1 SGHAT, CDR2 FQNNGV. The CDR3 nucleotides are TGTGCCAGCAGCTTACTAGCGGGCCAGTACAATGAGCAGTTCTTC. Its protein is CASSLLAGQYNEQFF.

This clonotype was seen more than once but under ten times. V gene TRBV2 combines with J gene TRBJ2-1; 14 positions match TRBD2. This CDR3 comprises 17 residues. With V trimmed by 3 bases and J by 9 bases, 10 bases remained unmatched. The germline V gene has CDR1 SNHLY and CDR2 FYNNEI. CDR3 region: CASSDRTSGRRGIEQFF. CDR3 bases: TGTGCCAGCAGTGATAGGACTAGCGGGAGGCGGGGTATTGAGCAGTTCTTC.

This clonotype came up many times. The chain carries TRBV28 and TRBJ2-2, with 7 bases lining up with TRBD1. From germline, CDR1 is MDHEN and CDR2 SYDVKM. Trimming took 1 base from V and 4 from J; bases not matched to a gene: 6. CDR3 length equals 16 residues. CDR3 amino acids: CASSLSYRGPTGELFF. The DNA for the CDR3 is TGTGCCAGCAGTTTATCGTACAGGGGACCCACCGGGGAGCTGTTTTTT.

This clonotype was counted at least ten times. V is TRBV4-3 and J is TRBJ2-7, with TRBD1 as a possible D gene (5 bases). The CDR3 extends over 13 amino acids. V was clipped by 0 bases and J by 5 bases, with 8 bases between them. Germline-derived CDR1 and CDR2 are LGHNA and YSLEER. CDR3 in amino acids: CASSQEWGHEQYF. In nucleotides, the CDR3 is TGCGCCAGCAGCCAAGAGTGGGGCCACGAGCAGTACTTC.

The chain links TRBV2 to TRBJ2-2; 9 bases are shared with TRBD1. V was clipped by 7 bases and J by 9 bases; unmatched bases: 6. CDR1 and CDR2 (germline): SNHLY, FYNNEI. The CDR3 has 13 residues. CDR3 sequence reads: CASIGQGPRELFF. CDR3 DNA sequence: TGTGCCAGCATCGGACAGGGGCCCCGGGAGCTGTTTTTT.

In DNA, the CDR3 is TGTGCCAGCAGCCAAGATCAGGGACTAGTCACCGGGGAGCTGTTTTTT. Translation gives CASSQDQGLVTGELFF. The chain combines TRBV4-2 with TRBJ2-2; 8 positions match TRBD2. This CDR3 is built from 16 residues. V was clipped by 0 bases and J by 4 bases; unmatched bases: 4. CDR1 and CDR2 from the germline V gene are LGHNA and YNFKEQ.

This clonotype was seen repeatedly, ten times or more. This sequence joins TRBV12-3 or TRBV12-4 and TRBJ2-1; D is uncertain. This CDR3 contains 16 residues. The V gene lost 4 bases and the J gene lost 2 bases, with 15 bases spanning the gap. As DNA, the CDR3 is TGTGCCAGCAGTTCAAATGATGCCCGACCCTACAATGAGCAGTTCTTC. It specifies CASSSNDARPYNEQFF.

The chain joins TRBV28 to TRBJ2-5; D is unclear. The V and J ends lost 8 bases and 2 bases respectively, with 6 bases between them. Germline CDR1 is MDHEN and CDR2 is SYDVKM. This CDR3 contains 11 residues. Here the CDR3 reads CASVSQETQYF. The CDR3 bases are TGTGCCAGCGTCTCTCAAGAGACCCAGTACTTC.

This clonotype was recorded a few times. V gene TRBV29-1 combines with J gene TRBJ2-7; 10 positions match TRBD1. This CDR3 has 12 amino acids. Germline V gene lookup returns CDR1 SQVTM and CDR2 ANQGSEA. The V segment lost 8 bases and the J segment 4 bases; nucleotides outside the gene matches: 5. CDR3 bases: TGCAGCATCCGGGACAGGGGTTACGAGCAGTACTTC. Amino acid sequence: CSIRDRGYEQYF.

This sequence joins TRBV4-2 and TRBJ2-1, with D possibly matching TRBD2 (5 bases). Trimming stripped 0 bases from V and 16 bases from J, with 16 bases between. CDR3 size: 13 residues. Germline V gene data show CDR1 as LGHNA and CDR2 as YNFKEQ. Written as DNA, the CDR3 is TGTGCCAGCAGCCAAGAATTTATGCTAGCTCCATTCTTC. This codes for CASSQEFMLAPFF.

The J gene is TRBJ1-2, the V gene TRBV4-3, with 7 bases matching TRBD1. The ends lost 2 bases at V and 3 bases at J; junction bases unmatched: 6. CDR1 is LGHNA, CDR2 YSLEER, per germline. This CDR3 is 15 amino acids long. The CDR3 nucleotides read TGCGCCAGCAGCCAATCGACAGGGTTGGACTATGGCTACACCTTC. Amino acids: CASSQSTGLDYGYTF.

V is TRBV3-1 and J is TRBJ2-1, with a weak D call TRBD2 (6 bases). Germline CDR1 reads LGHDT; CDR2 reads YNNKEL (reference sequence). Trimming shortened V by 2 bases and J by 0 bases, and 8 bases separated the two germline ends. The CDR3 sequence is 15 residues long. The CDR3 bases are TGTGCCAGCAGCCAAACGACTAGCTCCTACAATGAGCAGTTCTTC. Amino acid sequence: CASSQTTSSYNEQFF.

J is TRBJ2-1 and V is TRBV7-6; TRBD1 might be the D (5 bases). Per the germline V gene, CDR1 is SGHVS and CDR2 is FNYEAQ. Trimming shortened V by 1 base and J by 8 bases, and 18 bases separated the two germline ends. The CDR3 sequence is 16 residues long. CDR3 bases: TGTGCCAGCAGCTTAGTAGGGGTAGAAATGGGCTATGAGCAGTTCTTC. Translated, it gives CASSLVGVEMGYEQFF.

The chain has TRBV20-1 and TRBJ1-3; D is perhaps TRBD1 (6 bases). The V end lost 5 bases, the J end lost 0 bases, and 11 bases lay between the germline ends. The CDR3 is made up of 14 amino acids. Germline V gives CDR1 DFQATT, CDR2 SNEGSKA (reference sequence). This chain's CDR3 is CSAWGHHSGNTIYF. The CDR3 region has the DNA TGCAGTGCTTGGGGACACCACTCTGGAAACACCATATATTTT.

The CDR3 nucleotides are TGTGCCAGCAGTGGGGAGGGCCCCTACTATGGCTACACCTTC. This translates into CASSGEGPYYGYTF. The rearrangement links TRBV27 to TRBJ1-2; D is unresolved. The CDR3 spans 14 residues. Trimming took off 5 bases at V and 3 bases at J, with 13 bases between the two ends. Germline assignment: CDR1 MNHEY and CDR2 SMNVEV (reference sequence).

This clonotype was seen more than once but under ten times. The chain links TRBV12-3 or TRBV12-4 to TRBJ2-6; no clear D. Trimming removed 1 base from V and 0 bases from J, with 7 bases in between. The CDR3 has 16 amino acids. The CDR3 sequence is CASSLGKLSGANVLTF. The CDR3 coding sequence is TGTGCCAGCAGTTTAGGGAAACTCTCTGGGGCCAACGTCCTGACTTTC.